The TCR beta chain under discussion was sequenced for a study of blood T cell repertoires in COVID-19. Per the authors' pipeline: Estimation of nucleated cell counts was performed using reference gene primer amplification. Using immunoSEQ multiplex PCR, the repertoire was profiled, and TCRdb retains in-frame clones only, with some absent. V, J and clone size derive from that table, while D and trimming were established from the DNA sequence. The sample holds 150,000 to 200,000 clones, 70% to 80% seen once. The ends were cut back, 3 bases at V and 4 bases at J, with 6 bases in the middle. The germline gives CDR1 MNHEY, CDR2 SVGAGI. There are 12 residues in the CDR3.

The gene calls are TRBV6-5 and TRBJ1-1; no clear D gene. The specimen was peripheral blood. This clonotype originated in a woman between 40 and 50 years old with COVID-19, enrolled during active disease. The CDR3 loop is CASSYIGTEAFF. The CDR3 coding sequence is TGTGCCAGCAGTTATATCGGCACTGAAGCTTTCTTT.